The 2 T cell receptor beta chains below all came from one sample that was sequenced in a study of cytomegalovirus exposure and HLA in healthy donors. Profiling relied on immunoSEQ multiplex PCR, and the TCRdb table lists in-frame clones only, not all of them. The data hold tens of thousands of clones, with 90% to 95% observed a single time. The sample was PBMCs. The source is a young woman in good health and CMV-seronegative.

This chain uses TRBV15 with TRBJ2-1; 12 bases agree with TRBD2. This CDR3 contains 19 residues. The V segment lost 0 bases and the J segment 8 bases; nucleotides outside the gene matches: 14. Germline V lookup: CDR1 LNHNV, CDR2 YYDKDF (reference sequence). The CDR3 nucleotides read TGTGCCACCAGCAGAGATGGGGGGTCTAGCGGGAGGGTGGTCTATGAGCAGTTCTTC. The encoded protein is CATSRDGGSSGRVVYEQFF. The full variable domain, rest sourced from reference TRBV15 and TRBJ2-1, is DAMVIQNPRYQVTQFGKPVTLSCSQTLNHNVMYWYQQKSSQAPKLLFHYYDKDFNNEADTPDNFQSRRPNTSFCFLDIRSPGLGDTAMYLCATSRDGGSSGRVVYEQFFGPGTRLTVL.

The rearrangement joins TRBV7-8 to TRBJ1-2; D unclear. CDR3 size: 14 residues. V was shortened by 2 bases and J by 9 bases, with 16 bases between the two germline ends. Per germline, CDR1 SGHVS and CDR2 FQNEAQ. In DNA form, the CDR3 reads TGTGCCAGCAGCTTAACTCCTCAGCTGACACGCTACACCTTC. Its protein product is CASSLTPQLTRYTF.